This note documents a single T cell receptor beta chain sequence. The protocol was immunoSEQ multiplex PCR, while the TCRdb copy is restricted to in-frame clones and leaves out a portion. The table shows 250,000 to 300,000 clones, with 90% occurring only once. The data originate from a study of blood T cell repertoires in COVID-19. V was clipped by 0 bases and J by 0 bases, with 8 bases between them. The CDR3 has 16 residues. Germline V CDR1 and CDR2: LGHNA, YNFKEQ. What was sequenced was PBMCs or T cells enriched from blood (not recorded which). The clonotype comes from a woman aged 25 to 39 who had recovered from COVID-19. The chain recombines TRBV4-2 with TRBJ1-4; D not certain. Here the CDR3 reads CASSQDRGSTNEKLFF. The CDR3 DNA follows: TGTGCCAGCAGCCAAGATCGGGGTTCAACTAATGAAAAACTGTTTTTT.